This is a list of T cell receptor beta chains from one sample in a study of cytomegalovirus exposure and HLA in healthy donors. Libraries were prepared by immunoSEQ multiplex PCR; TCRdb keeps only in-frame clonotypes and omits some of them. The repertoire has hundreds of thousands of clones, 86% of them found once; the top ten carry over 0.75%. Sequencing was carried out using PBMCs. Source of these receptors: a woman aged 18-29 years in good health and CMV-seronegative. Both conserved end residues are part of each CDR3. A D gene is named only where the DNA matches it firmly. Only part of the rows carry a size: once, few, many, or a class if the clone is expanded.

TRBJ2-5 | once | TRBD2 | TRBV27 | CASSHRLAGGPETQYF | TGTGCCAGCAGTCACCGTCTAGCGGGAGGGCCCGAGACCCAGTACTTC
TRBJ2-4 | - | - | TRBV6-5 | CASYSELGIQYF | TGTGCCAGTTATAGCGAGTTAGGCATTCAGTACTTC
TRBJ2-2 | - | TRBD2 | TRBV27 | CASSPLGLAGGENTGELFF | TGTGCCAGCAGTCCTCTAGGACTAGCGGGAGGGGAAAACACCGGGGAGCTGTTTTTT
TRBJ1-3 | - | - | TRBV5-1 | CASSLGRGGLSGNTIYF | TGCGCCAGCAGCTTAGGTCGGGGGGGTCTCTCTGGAAACACCATATATTTT
TRBJ2-1 | - | TRBD2 | TRBV5-4 | CASSSWREGPYNEQFF | TGTGCCAGCAGCTCTTGGCGGGAGGGGCCCTACAATGAGCAGTTCTTC
TRBJ2-2 | - | TRBD2 | TRBV15 | CATSRGLAGFTGELFF | TGTGCCACCAGCAGAGGACTAGCGGGATTCACCGGGGAGCTGTTTTTT
TRBJ2-4 | - | - | TRBV29-1 | CSVTPQGRNIQYF | TGCAGCGTCACCCCACAGGGTCGGAACATTCAGTACTTC
TRBJ1-4 | few | - | TRBV30 | CAWSIREKLFF | TGTGCCTGGAGTATACGGGAAAAACTGTTTTTT
TRBJ1-2 | - | TRBD1 | TRBV5-5 | CASSPSPGQPYGYTF | TGTGCCAGCAGCCCATCTCCGGGACAGCCTTATGGCTACACCTTC
TRBJ1-2 | - | TRBD1 | TRBV15 | CATSRDRTFYGYTF | TGTGCCACCAGTCGGGACAGGACGTTTTATGGCTACACCTTC
TRBJ1-4 | once | TRBD1 | TRBV5-4 | CASSFLRTGTRIATNEKLFF | TGTGCCAGCAGCTTCCTGCGGACAGGGACACGGATTGCAACTAATGAAAAACTGTTTTTT
TRBJ2-1 | - | TRBD1 | TRBV19 | CASSRQGRAEQFF | TGTGCCAGTAGTAGACAGGGTCGAGCTGAGCAGTTCTTC